The T cell receptor beta chain under discussion was sequenced for a study of blood T cell repertoires in COVID-19. Across the whole study: Both acute and convalescent COVID-19 samples were obtained from the United States, Italy and Spain. Sample material is recorded as cDNA or gDNA derived from T cells, B-cell-depleted T cells, or PBMCs.

This CDR3 spans 13 amino acids. CDR1 MNHNS and CDR2 SASEGT come from the germline V gene. V lost 4 bases, J lost 4 bases, and 8 bases lay in between. Original methodology: Reference gene primer amplification yielded estimated nucleated cell counts. Repertoires were generated with immunoSEQ multiplex PCR, while TCRdb's copy carries only in-frame clones and drops some. V, J and clone size reflect that table, while D and trimming were determined from the DNA. The repertoire holds around 170,000 clones, with 74% as singletons. The rearrangement links TRBV6-1 to TRBJ1-5; D gene ambiguous. The source of this sequence is an elderly woman with acute or convalescent COVID-19. The source material was peripheral blood. The CDR3 is CASSGAANQPQHF. CDR3 nucleotides: TGTGCCAGCAGTGGAGCAGCTAATCAGCCCCAGCATTTT.